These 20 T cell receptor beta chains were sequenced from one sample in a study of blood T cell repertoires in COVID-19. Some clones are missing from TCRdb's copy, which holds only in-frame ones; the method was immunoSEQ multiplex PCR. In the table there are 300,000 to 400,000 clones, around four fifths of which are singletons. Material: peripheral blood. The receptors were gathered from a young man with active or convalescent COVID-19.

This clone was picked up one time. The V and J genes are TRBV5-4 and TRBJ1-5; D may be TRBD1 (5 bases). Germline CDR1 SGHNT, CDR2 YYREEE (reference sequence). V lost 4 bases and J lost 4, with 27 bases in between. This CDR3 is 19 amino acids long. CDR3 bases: TGTGCCAGCAGCCCAACCCGGGGGAGTCTGATATTAATAAATCAGCCCCAGCATTTT. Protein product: CASSPTRGSLILINQPQHF.

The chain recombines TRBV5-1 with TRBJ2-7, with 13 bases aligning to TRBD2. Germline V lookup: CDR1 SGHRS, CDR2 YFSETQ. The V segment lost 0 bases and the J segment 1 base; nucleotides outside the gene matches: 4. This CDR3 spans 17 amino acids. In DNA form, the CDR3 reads TGCGCCAGCAGCTTGGGGACTAGCGGGGGTGTTTCCTACGAGCAGTACTTC. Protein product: CASSLGTSGGVSYEQYF.

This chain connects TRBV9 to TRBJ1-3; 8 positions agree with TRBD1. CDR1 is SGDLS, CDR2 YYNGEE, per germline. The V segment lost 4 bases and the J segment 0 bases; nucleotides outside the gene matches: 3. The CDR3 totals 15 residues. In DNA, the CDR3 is TGTGCCAGCAGCACACAGGGGGTCTCTGGAAACACCATATATTTT. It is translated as CASSTQGVSGNTIYF.

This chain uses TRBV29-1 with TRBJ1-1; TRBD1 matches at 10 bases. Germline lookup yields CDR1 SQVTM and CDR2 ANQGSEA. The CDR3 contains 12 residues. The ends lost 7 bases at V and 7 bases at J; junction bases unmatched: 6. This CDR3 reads CSAGQGEGEAFF. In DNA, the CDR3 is TGCAGCGCTGGACAGGGGGAGGGTGAAGCTTTCTTT. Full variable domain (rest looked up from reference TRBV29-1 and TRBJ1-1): SAVISQKPSRDICQRGTSLTIQCQVDSQVTMMFWYRQQPGQSLTLIATANQGSEATYESGFVIDKFPISRPNLTFSTLTVSNMSPEDSSIYLCSAGQGEGEAFFGQGTRLTVV.

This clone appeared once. CDR3 in amino acids: CASSMGLGGSGELFF. For the CDR3, the DNA is TGTGCCAGTAGTATGGGACTAGGGGGTTCCGGGGAGCTGTTTTTT. This sequence joins TRBV19 and TRBJ2-2, with 8 bases lining up with TRBD2. The CDR3 length is 15 residues. The trim removed 3 bases at V and 6 bases at J, leaving 6 bases unmatched. CDR1 is LNHDA, CDR2 SQIVND, per germline (reference sequence).

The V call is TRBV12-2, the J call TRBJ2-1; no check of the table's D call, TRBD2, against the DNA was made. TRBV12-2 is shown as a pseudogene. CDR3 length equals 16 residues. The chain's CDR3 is CASRPGTSGRHNEQFF. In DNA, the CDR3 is TGTGCAAGTCGCCCCGGGACTAGCGGGAGACACAATGAGCAGTTCTTC.

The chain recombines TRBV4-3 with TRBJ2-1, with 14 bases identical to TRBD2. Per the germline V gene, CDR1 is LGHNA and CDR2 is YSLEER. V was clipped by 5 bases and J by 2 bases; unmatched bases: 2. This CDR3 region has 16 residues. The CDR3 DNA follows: TGCGCCAGCAGCAGACTAGCGGGAGGGCCCTACAATGAGCAGTTCTTC. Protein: CASSRLAGGPYNEQFF.

The CDR3 loop is CASSPLANSGANVLTF. The CDR3 coding sequence is TGTGCCAGTAGCCCTCTCGCTAACTCTGGGGCCAACGTCCTGACTTTC. This chain connects TRBV19 to TRBJ2-6; no reliable D call. The CDR3 loop spans 16 amino acids. Trimming left V 6 bases short and J 0 bases short, with 12 bases between. Germline V lookup: CDR1 LNHDA, CDR2 SQIVND (reference sequence).

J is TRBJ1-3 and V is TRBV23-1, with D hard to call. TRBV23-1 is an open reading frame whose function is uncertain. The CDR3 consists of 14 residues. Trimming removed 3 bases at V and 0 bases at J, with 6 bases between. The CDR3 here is CASSHQVSGNTIYF. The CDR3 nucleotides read TGCGCCAGCAGTCATCAGGTCTCTGGAAACACCATATATTTT.

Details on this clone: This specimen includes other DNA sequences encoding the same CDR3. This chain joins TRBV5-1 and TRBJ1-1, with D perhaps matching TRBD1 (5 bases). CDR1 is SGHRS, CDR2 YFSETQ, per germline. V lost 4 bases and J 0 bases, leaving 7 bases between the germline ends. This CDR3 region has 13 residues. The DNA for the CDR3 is TGCGCCAGCAGCCCGGGGGTGAACACTGAAGCTTTCTTT. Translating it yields CASSPGVNTEAFF.

The CDR3 reads CASSLVVSGGYEQYF. CDR3 bases: TGTGCCAGCAGCTTAGTGGTTAGCGGGGGTTACGAGCAGTACTTC. The chain links TRBV7-8 to TRBJ2-7, with 9 bases identical to TRBD2. After removal of 1 base from V and 4 bases from J, the junction contained 5 bases not matched to a gene. The CDR3 loop spans 15 amino acids. Per germline, CDR1 SGHVS and CDR2 FQNEAQ.

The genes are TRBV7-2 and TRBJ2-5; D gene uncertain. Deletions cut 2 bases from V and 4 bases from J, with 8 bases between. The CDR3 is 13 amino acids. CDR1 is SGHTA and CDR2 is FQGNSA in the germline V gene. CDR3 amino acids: CASSLRTGETQYF. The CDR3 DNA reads TGTGCCAGCAGCTTACGTACTGGAGAGACCCAGTACTTC.

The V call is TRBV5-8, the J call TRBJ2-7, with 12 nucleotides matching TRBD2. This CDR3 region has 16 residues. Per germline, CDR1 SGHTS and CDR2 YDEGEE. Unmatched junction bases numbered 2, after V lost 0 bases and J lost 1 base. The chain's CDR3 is CASSLGLAGVSYEQYF. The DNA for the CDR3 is TGTGCCAGCAGCTTGGGACTAGCGGGAGTGTCCTACGAGCAGTACTTC.

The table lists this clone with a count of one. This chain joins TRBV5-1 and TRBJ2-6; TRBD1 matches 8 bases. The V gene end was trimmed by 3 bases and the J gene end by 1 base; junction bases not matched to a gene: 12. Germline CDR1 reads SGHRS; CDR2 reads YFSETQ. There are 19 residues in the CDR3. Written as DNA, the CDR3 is TGCGCCAGCAGCTCTTCGACAGGGGTCCTTACTTCTGGGGCCAACGTCCTGACTTTC. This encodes CASSSSTGVLTSGANVLTF.

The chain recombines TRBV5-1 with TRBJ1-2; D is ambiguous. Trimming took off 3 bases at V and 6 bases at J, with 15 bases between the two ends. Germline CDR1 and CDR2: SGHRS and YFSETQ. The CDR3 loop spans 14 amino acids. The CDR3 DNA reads TGCGCCAGCAGCTCCACCGGTGGGAGGAATGGCTACACCTTC. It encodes CASSSTGGRNGYTF. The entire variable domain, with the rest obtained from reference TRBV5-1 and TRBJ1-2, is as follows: KAGVTQTPRYLIKTRGQQVTLSCSPISGHRSVSWYQQTPGQGLQFLFEYFSETQRNKGNFPGRFSGRQFSNSRSEMNVSTLELGDSALYLCASSSTGGRNGYTFGSGTRLTVV.

CDR3 loop: CASSLQREGPDEQFF. DNA for the CDR3: TGTGCCAGCAGTCTCCAGCGGGAGGGCCCCGATGAGCAGTTCTTC. J is TRBJ2-1 and V is TRBV28, with TRBD2 matching over 10 bases. Germline V lookup: CDR1 MDHEN, CDR2 SYDVKM. The length of the CDR3 is 15 residues. Trimming removed 5 bases from V and 8 bases from J; junction bases left unmatched: 9.

Written as DNA, the CDR3 is TGTGCCAGCAGTTTCGGAGGGCAGTACGAGCAGTACTTC. Translating gives CASSFGGQYEQYF. The chain has TRBV12-3 or TRBV12-4 and TRBJ2-7, with D possibly matching TRBD2 (6 bases). V was cut by 3 bases and J by 4 bases, with 10 bases left in between. The CDR3 spans 13 residues.

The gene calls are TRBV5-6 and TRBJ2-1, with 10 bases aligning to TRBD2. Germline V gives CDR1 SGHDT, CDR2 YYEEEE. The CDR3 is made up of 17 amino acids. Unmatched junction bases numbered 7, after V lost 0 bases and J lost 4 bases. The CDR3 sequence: CASSLALAGVVYNEQFF. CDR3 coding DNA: TGTGCCAGCAGCTTGGCCCTAGCGGGAGTTGTTTACAATGAGCAGTTCTTC.

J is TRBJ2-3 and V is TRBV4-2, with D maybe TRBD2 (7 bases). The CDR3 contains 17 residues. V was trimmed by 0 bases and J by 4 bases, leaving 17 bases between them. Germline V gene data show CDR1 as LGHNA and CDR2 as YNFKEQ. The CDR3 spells CASSQDSWGGAPDTQYF. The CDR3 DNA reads TGTGCCAGCAGCCAAGACTCCTGGGGGGGGGCCCCAGATACGCAGTATTTT.

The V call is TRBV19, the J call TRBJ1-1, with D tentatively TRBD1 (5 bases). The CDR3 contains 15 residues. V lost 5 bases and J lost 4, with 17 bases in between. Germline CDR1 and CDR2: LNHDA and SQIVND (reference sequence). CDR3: CASSSQELGATEAFF. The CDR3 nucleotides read TGTGCCAGTAGTTCACAGGAGTTAGGGGCCACTGAAGCTTTCTTT.